This TCR beta chain was documented in a study of blood T cell repertoires in COVID-19. Turning to the study itself: Spain, Italy and the United States supplied samples that represented acute and convalescent COVID-19. Nucleic acid was either cDNA or gDNA, and it came from T cells, B-cell-depleted T cells, or PBMCs.

Between the trimmed V and J ends, which lost 0 bases and 7 bases, there was a span of 6 bases. Germline values: CDR1 DFQATT, CDR2 SNEGSKA (reference sequence). The CDR3 covers 11 residues. Under the authors' procedure: Scientists estimated how many nucleated cells there were by amplifying reference gene primers. Profiling relied on immunoSEQ multiplex PCR, and the TCRdb table lists in-frame clones only, not all of them. V and J calls and clone size are those listed in that table; D and trimming were worked out from the DNA. The sample gives fewer than 250,000 clones, around 88% of which show up once; 2.5% to 3.5% is in the top ten.

The source is a man aged 50 to 60 with active or convalescent COVID-19. The chain is built from TRBV20-1 and TRBJ1-2, with D uncertain. The specimen was peripheral blood. The CDR3: CSARDWSGYTF. In nucleotides, the CDR3 is TGCAGTGCTAGAGATTGGAGTGGCTACACCTTC.